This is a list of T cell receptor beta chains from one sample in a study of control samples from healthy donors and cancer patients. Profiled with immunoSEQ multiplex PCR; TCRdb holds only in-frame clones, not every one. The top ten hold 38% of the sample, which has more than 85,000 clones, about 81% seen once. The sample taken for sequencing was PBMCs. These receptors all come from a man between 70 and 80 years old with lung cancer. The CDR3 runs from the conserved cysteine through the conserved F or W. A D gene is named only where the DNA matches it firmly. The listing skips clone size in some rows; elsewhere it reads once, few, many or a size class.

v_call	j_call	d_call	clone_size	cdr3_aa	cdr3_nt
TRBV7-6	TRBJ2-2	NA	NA	CASSLVGDRNIGELFF	TGTGCCAGCAGCTTAGTAGGGGATCGCAATATAGGGGAGCTGTTTTTT
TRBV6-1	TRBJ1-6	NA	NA	CASSEGADPPLHF	TGTGCCAGCAGTGAAGGGGCGGACCCACCCCTCCACTTT
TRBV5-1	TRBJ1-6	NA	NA	CASSLLAGAGSPLHF	TGCGCCAGCAGCTTGTTGGCAGGAGCGGGTTCACCCCTCCACTTT
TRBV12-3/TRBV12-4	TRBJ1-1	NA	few	CASVRFWGTEAFF	TGTGCCAGCGTCCGGTTTTGGGGCACTGAAGCTTTCTTT
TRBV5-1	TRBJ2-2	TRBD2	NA	CASSTSGGTGPGELFF	TGCGCCAGCTCAACTAGCGGGGGGACCGGGCCCGGGGAGCTGTTTTTT
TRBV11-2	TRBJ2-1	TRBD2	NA	CASAGDSYNEQFF	TGTGCTAGTGCGGGGGACTCCTACAATGAGCAGTTCTTC
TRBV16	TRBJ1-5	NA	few	CASTEGQRNQPQHF	TGTGCCAGCACCGAGGGACAAAGGAATCAGCCCCAGCATTTT
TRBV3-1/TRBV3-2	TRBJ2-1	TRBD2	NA	CASSPPRGGANEQFF	TGTGCCAGCAGCCCCCCTCGCGGGGGGGCCAATGAGCAGTTCTTC
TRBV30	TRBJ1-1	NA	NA	CACREGTQNTEAFF	TGTGCCTGTAGAGAGGGGACTCAGAACACTGAAGCTTTCTTT
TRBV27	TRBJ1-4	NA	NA	CASILPHAGGEKLFF	TGTGCCAGCATCCTCCCCCATGCAGGCGGTGAAAAACTGTTTTTT
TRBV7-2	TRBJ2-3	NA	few	CASSRGARGVSTDTQYF	TGTGCCAGCAGCCGTGGTGCTAGAGGGGTCTCCACAGATACGCAGTATTTT
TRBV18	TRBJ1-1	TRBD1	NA	CASSARTGLNTEAFF	TGTGCCAGCTCGGCCAGGACAGGGCTGAACACTGAAGCTTTCTTT